Each of the 8 T cell receptor beta chains below was sequenced from the same sample in a study of T cells after yellow fever vaccination. A single record per CDR3 protein comes from TCRdb applying MiXCR to the 5' RACE reads. The table records roughly 27,000 distinct CDR3 sequences, less than 6.5% of them present only once. Sequencing used CD8+ T cells sorted from PBMCs, obtained 10 days after the yellow fever booster vaccination. The receptors come from a young man who received the YFV17D yellow fever vaccine.

This clonotype has a handful of counts. The chain combines TRBV5-1 with TRBJ2-7, with 7 bases fitting TRBD1. Germline loops: CDR1 SGHRS, CDR2 YFSETQ. Unmatched junction bases numbered 2, after V lost 0 bases and J lost 2 bases. The CDR3 covers 14 residues. The chain's CDR3 is CASSLGQGAYEQYF. In nucleotides, the CDR3 is TGCGCCAGCAGCTTGGGACAGGGAGCCTACGAGCAGTACTTC.

This clonotype was observed many times. The chain is built from TRBV7-2 and TRBJ2-7; weak D call: TRBD1 (6 bases). The CDR3 is 13 amino acids. Germline V gene data show CDR1 as SGHTA and CDR2 as FQGNSA. V was cut by 5 bases and J by 7 bases, with 15 bases left in between. In nucleotides, the CDR3 is TGTGCCAGCAGCCTAGACCCCACAGGGGAGCAGTACTTC. Residues: CASSLDPTGEQYF.

This clonotype was found many times. This sequence joins TRBV7-9 and TRBJ2-1; D uncertain. CDR3 length equals 16 residues. Germline CDR1 reads SEHNR; CDR2 reads FQNEAQ (reference sequence). Trimming removed 2 bases at V and 8 bases at J, with 19 bases between. As DNA, the CDR3 is TGTGCCAGCAGCTTACGAGCCTTGTCTACAGTCGATGAGCAGTTCTTC. This gives the protein CASSLRALSTVDEQFF.

This clonotype was counted many times. This rearrangement joins TRBV3-1 to TRBJ2-1; TRBD2 agrees at 10 bases. CDR1 and CDR2 (germline): LGHDT, YNNKEL (reference sequence). CDR3 length equals 18 residues. The junction had 9 bases not matched to a gene; V was cut back by 0 bases and J by 4 bases. The CDR3 loop is CASSQDPPASGGYNEQFF. As DNA, the CDR3 is TGTGCCAGCAGCCAAGATCCCCCGGCTAGCGGGGGTTACAATGAGCAGTTCTTC.

There are many counts of this clonotype. The chain is built from TRBV15 and TRBJ2-1, with 9 bases that match TRBD2. Germline V CDR1 and CDR2: LNHNV, YYDKDF (reference sequence). V dropped 3 bases and J dropped 2; count of bases not matched to a gene: 5. The CDR3 runs 16 residues. CDR3 nucleotide sequence: TGTGCCACCAGCAGCCCGCTAGCGGGACCCTACAATGAGCAGTTCTTC. Translated: CATSSPLAGPYNEQFF.

The chain couples TRBV4-3 to TRBJ2-1; D not certain. Germline V CDR1 and CDR2: LGHNA, YSLEER. The CDR3 contains 13 residues. Trimming took off 1 base at V and 6 bases at J, with 7 bases between the two ends. Here the CDR3 reads CASSQGDLNEQFF. CDR3 sequence (DNA): TGCGCCAGCAGCCAAGGAGACCTCAATGAGCAGTTCTTC.

Ten or more counts support this clonotype. This chain joins TRBV29-1 and TRBJ2-1; possibly TRBD2 for D (6 bases). Trimming cost V 6 bases and J 8 bases, with 23 bases left between them. CDR3 length: 15 amino acids. Germline CDR1 reads SQVTM; CDR2 reads ANQGSEA. CDR3 sequence reads: CSVDYGSRFVDEQFF. The CDR3 DNA reads as TGCAGCGTCGATTACGGGAGCAGGTTCGTTGATGAGCAGTTCTTC.

This clonotype was seen at least ten times. The V gene is TRBV7-9, the J gene TRBJ1-3; the D is unclear. With 8 bases removed from V and 0 bases from J, the gap between germline ends came to 8 bases. The CDR3 covers 13 residues. Germline-derived CDR1 and CDR2 are SEHNR and FQNEAQ (reference sequence). This chain's CDR3 is CASENDSGNTIYF. The CDR3, as DNA: TGTGCCAGCGAGAACGACTCTGGAAACACCATATATTTT.